This TCR beta chain was sequenced during a study of cytomegalovirus exposure and HLA in healthy donors. With 5 bases clipped from V and 6 bases from J, the junction kept 8 bases outside the gene matches. Per the germline V gene, CDR1 is SGHAT and CDR2 is FQNNGV. This CDR3 has 15 amino acids. Use of 60 Vbeta and 13 Jbeta primers characterized the PCR. Using immunoSEQ multiplex PCR, the repertoire was profiled, and TCRdb retains in-frame clones only, with some absent. The sample has fewer than 350,000 clones; roughly 90% are singletons. The sequence came from a woman aged 18-30 years in good health and CMV-seronegative. The sample taken for sequencing was PBMCs. V usage is TRBV11-2 and J usage is TRBJ2-3; 10 positions match TRBD2. The CDR3 bases are TGTGCCAGCAGCCGTAGGACTAGCGGTTTGGATACGCAGTATTTT. Translated: CASSRRTSGLDTQYF. Together with reference TRBV11-2 and TRBJ2-3, the CDR3 gives the full variable domain: EAGVAQSPRYKIIEKRQSVAFWCNPISGHATLYWYQQILGQGPKLLIQFQNNGVVDDSQLPKDRFSAERLKGVDSTLKIQPAKLEDSAVYLCASSRRTSGLDTQYFGPGTRLTVL.